This T cell receptor (beta chain) was observed in a study of shared clonotypes between healthy human individuals. TCRdb keeps only in-frame clones here, not all; method: immunoSEQ multiplex PCR. This table holds approximately 740,000 clones, approximately 92% found once. V dropped 0 bases and J dropped 0 bases, with 13 bases sitting between them. The germline CDR1 and CDR2 sequences are SGHVS and FNYEAQ. The CDR3 is 17 amino acids. CD45RO-negative, CCR7-selected cells formed the naive CD8 fraction, which excluded terminally differentiated effector memory CD45RA+ cells. V usage is TRBV7-6 and J usage is TRBJ2-3; no definite D call. This TCR was sampled from a man aged 30 to 45 in good health. Sequenced input: naive CD8+ T cells sorted from blood. CDR3 DNA: TGTGCCAGCAGCTTAGCGCCGGCTCCAATAAGCACAGATACGCAGTATTTT. This translates into CASSLAPAPISTDTQYF.